The 30 T cell receptor beta chains below were found in one sample sequenced in a study of cytomegalovirus exposure and HLA in healthy donors. The PCR contained 60 Vbeta and 13 Jbeta primers. Repertoires were generated with immunoSEQ multiplex PCR, while TCRdb's copy carries only in-frame clones and drops some. This sample has more than 100,000 clones, with under 80% found just once. Sequenced input: PBMCs. These receptors were taken from a man aged 55 to 70 in good health and CMV-seropositive.

The V and J genes are TRBV9 and TRBJ2-7; TRBD2 might be the D (6 bases). CDR1 and CDR2 (germline): SGDLS, YYNGEE. Trimming removed 0 bases at V and 3 bases at J, with 13 bases between. The CDR3 spans 15 residues. The CDR3 region is CASSVAGTPHYEQYF. The CDR3 nucleotides are TGTGCCAGCAGCGTAGCCGGGACTCCACACTACGAGCAGTACTTC.

This clone was found a few times. This sequence joins TRBV20-1 and TRBJ1-4; D is unresolved. Germline CDR1 and CDR2: DFQATT and SNEGSKA (reference sequence). V was clipped by 2 bases and J by 8 bases, with 6 bases between them. The CDR3 runs 11 residues. The chain's CDR3 is CSARQEEKLFF. The CDR3 coding sequence is TGCAGTGCTAGACAGGAAGAAAAACTGTTTTTT.

This clone was observed a handful of times. The chain employs TRBV5-1 and TRBJ2-2, with D perhaps matching TRBD1 (6 bases). The ends were cut back, 1 base at V and 6 bases at J, with 10 bases in the middle. The V gene's germline CDR1 is SGHRS and CDR2 YFSETQ. This CDR3 comprises 14 residues. The DNA for the CDR3 is TGCGCCAGCAGCTTGTCACAGGGCCCCGGGGAGCTGTTTTTT. It translates to CASSLSQGPGELFF.

Worth noting for this clone: Other DNA variants within this sample encode the same CDR3. The rearrangement joins TRBV5-1 to TRBJ1-5, with D possibly matching TRBD1 (5 bases). Trimming stripped 0 bases from V and 0 bases from J, with 7 bases between. Germline assignment: CDR1 SGHRS and CDR2 YFSETQ. CDR3 size: 15 residues. CDR3 loop: CASSLGGASNQPQHF. The CDR3 bases are TGCGCCAGCAGCTTGGGTGGGGCTAGCAATCAGCCCCAGCATTTT.

This chain links TRBV5-4 with TRBJ2-1, with D possibly matching TRBD1 (6 bases). CDR3 length: 14 residues. Germline CDR1 SGHNT, CDR2 YYREEE (reference sequence). Trimming removed 1 base at V and 9 bases at J, with 14 bases between. CDR3 nucleotide sequence: TGTGCCAGCAGCTTGACCGCCTTACAGGGTGAGCAGTTCTTC. This translates into CASSLTALQGEQFF.

This chain joins TRBV5-4 and TRBJ2-5, with D perhaps matching TRBD1 (6 bases). Per the germline V gene, CDR1 is SGHNT and CDR2 is YYREEE (reference sequence). The length of the CDR3 is 15 residues. The germline V and J ends were trimmed by 3 bases and 5 bases, with 17 bases remaining between them. The CDR3 loop is CASSYPGQRKETQYF. The CDR3 nucleotides are TGTGCCAGCAGCTACCCGGGACAAAGGAAGGAGACCCAGTACTTC. Full variable domain (remainder filled in from reference TRBV5-4 and TRBJ2-5): ETGVTQSPTHLIKTRGQQVTLRCSSQSGHNTVSWYQQALGQGPQFIFQYYREEENGRGNFPPRFSGLQFPNYSSELNVNALELDDSALYLCASSYPGQRKETQYFGPGTRLLVL.

The chain joins TRBV6-5 to TRBJ1-1, with D possibly TRBD1 on 5 matching bases. CDR3 size: 13 residues. Germline V gene data show CDR1 as MNHEY and CDR2 as SVGAGI. The V end was cut by 5 bases, the J end by 1 base, with 8 bases between. The CDR3 loop is CASSPRENTEAFF. CDR3 DNA sequence: TGTGCCAGCAGTCCCAGGGAGAACACTGAAGCTTTCTTT.

The chain uses TRBV2 and TRBJ2-3; 7 positions agree with TRBD1. The V gene end was trimmed by 5 bases and the J gene end by 8 bases; junction bases not matched to a gene: 4. The CDR3 is 12 amino acids. Germline V gene data show CDR1 as SNHLY and CDR2 as FYNNEI. CDR3 nucleotides: TGTGCCAGCAGTTACGACAGGGCTACGCAGTATTTT. It codes for CASSYDRATQYF.

This clone was counted between two and nine times. V and J are TRBV4-1 and TRBJ1-6; 9 bases agree with TRBD1. The CDR3 has 18 residues. The J segment lost 7 bases and the V segment lost 2 bases, leaving 12 bases of the junction unmatched. CDR1 is MGHRA, CDR2 YSYEKL, per germline. CDR3 amino acids: CASSQLPGQGPANSPLHF. In nucleotides, the CDR3 is TGCGCCAGCAGCCAACTACCGGGACAGGGTCCCGCGAATTCACCCCTCCACTTT.

This chain links TRBV5-1 with TRBJ2-3, with D perhaps TRBD1 (6 bases). Trimming pared 4 bases from V and 4 bases from J, leaving 16 bases between. Germline assignment: CDR1 SGHRS and CDR2 YFSETQ. CDR3 length: 15 amino acids. The CDR3 DNA reads as TGCGCCAGCAGCAAAGGGGGAGTGGGCCCAGATACGCAGTATTTT. It codes for CASSKGGVGPDTQYF.

The gene calls are TRBV19 and TRBJ2-3; perhaps TRBD2 as D (6 bases). Trimming shortened V by 0 bases and J by 2 bases, and 12 bases separated the two germline ends. This CDR3 is 16 amino acids long. The germline V gene encodes CDR1 LNHDA and CDR2 SQIVND (reference sequence). CDR3 DNA: TGTGCCAGTAGTATAGATCAACTAGCAATCACAGATACGCAGTATTTT. This gives the protein CASSIDQLAITDTQYF.

The chain couples TRBV19 to TRBJ2-5, with 7 bases aligning to TRBD2. CDR1 is LNHDA, CDR2 SQIVND, per germline (reference sequence). V trimming: 5 bases; J trimming: 5 bases; junction bases outside the gene matches: 5. This CDR3 has 13 residues. CDR3 loop: CASSSRGDETQYF. CDR3 nucleotides: TGTGCCAGTAGTTCTCGGGGGGACGAGACCCAGTACTTC.

This chain uses TRBV6-4 with TRBJ2-2; D is perhaps TRBD2 (6 bases). The CDR3 spans 17 residues. The germline V gene has CDR1 MRHNA and CDR2 SNTAGT. The germline V and J ends were trimmed by 9 bases and 2 bases, with 22 bases remaining between them. The CDR3 loop is CARLGTGAGFNTGELFF. For the CDR3, the DNA is TGTGCCAGGTTAGGAACGGGAGCCGGGTTCAACACCGGGGAGCTGTTTTTT.

The chain has TRBV2 and TRBJ2-5; D unresolved. This CDR3 is 12 amino acids long. Germline CDR1 is SNHLY and CDR2 is FYNNEI. V dropped 3 bases and J dropped 10 bases, with 12 bases sitting between them. The CDR3: CASSEGSRGQYF. In DNA form, the CDR3 reads TGTGCCAGCAGTGAGGGTAGCCGTGGCCAGTACTTC. Full variable domain (outside the CDR3, taken from reference TRBV2 and TRBJ2-5): EPEVTQTPSHQVTQMGQEVILRCVPISNHLYFYWYRQILGQKVEFLVSFYNNEISEKSEIFDDQFSVERPDGSNFTLKIRSTKLEDSAMYFCASSEGSRGQYFGPGTRLLVL.

The gene calls are TRBV10-3 and TRBJ2-2; 7 bases are a match to TRBD1. Trimming cost V 0 bases and J 2 bases; bases outside gene matches: 3. The CDR3 is made up of 16 amino acids. Germline CDR1 and CDR2: ENHRY and SYGVKD. CDR3 sequence: CAISESGTENTGELFF. CDR3 nucleotide sequence: TGTGCCATCAGTGAGTCCGGGACAGAAAACACCGGGGAGCTGTTTTTT.

This rearrangement joins TRBV28 to TRBJ2-1; D is ambiguous. The CDR3 is made up of 14 amino acids. Between the trimmed V and J ends, which lost 6 bases and 0 bases, there was a span of 9 bases. CDR1 and CDR2 from the germline V gene are MDHEN and SYDVKM. For the CDR3, the DNA is TGTGCCAGCAGGATCCGAGCCTCCTACAATGAGCAGTTCTTC. Its protein is CASRIRASYNEQFF.

The chain joins TRBV7-9 to TRBJ2-5, with D possibly matching TRBD2 (6 bases). Germline V CDR1 and CDR2: SEHNR, FQNEAQ (reference sequence). Trimming removed 1 base from V and 4 bases from J, with 13 bases in between. The CDR3 contains 15 residues. The CDR3 DNA follows: TGTGCCAGCAGCTTAGACTTGGGGGGAAGAGAGACCCAGTACTTC. It yields the protein CASSLDLGGRETQYF.

This clone was counted once. The rearrangement links TRBV28 to TRBJ1-5; the D is unclear. Deletions cut 2 bases from V and 0 bases from J, with 5 bases between. Per the germline V gene, CDR1 is MDHEN and CDR2 is SYDVKM. CDR3 length: 14 amino acids. The CDR3 nucleotides are TGTGCCAGCAGTTTAGCGGGTAGCAATCAGCCCCAGCATTTT. Amino acids: CASSLAGSNQPQHF.

The rearrangement links TRBV11-3 to TRBJ2-1, with TRBD1 matching over 10 bases. The CDR3 is 15 amino acids. V lost 4 bases, J lost 4 bases, and 4 bases stayed unmatched. Germline values: CDR1 SGHNT, CDR2 YENEEA. CDR3 in amino acids: CASSSGTGAYNEQFF. The DNA of the CDR3 is TGTGCCAGCAGCTCCGGGACAGGGGCGTACAATGAGCAGTTCTTC.

The chain recombines TRBV6-1 with TRBJ2-7, with a possible D match to TRBD2 (6 bases). Trimming removed 1 base at V and 4 bases at J, with 14 bases between. Germline values: CDR1 MNHNS, CDR2 SASEGT. The CDR3 sequence is 15 residues long. The CDR3 region is CASSEGERAVYEQYF. CDR3 nucleotides: TGTGCCAGCAGTGAAGGGGAGCGGGCCGTTTACGAGCAGTACTTC.

This chain links TRBV19 with TRBJ1-1, with TRBD1 matching over 7 bases. Germline V gene lookup returns CDR1 LNHDA and CDR2 SQIVND (reference sequence). This CDR3 spans 14 amino acids. With 1 base clipped from V and 6 bases from J, the junction kept 5 bases outside the gene matches. The CDR3 sequence: CASSIGRDSPEAFF. CDR3 nucleotide sequence: TGTGCCAGTAGTATAGGGAGGGACAGCCCTGAAGCTTTCTTT.

V gene TRBV5-8 combines with J gene TRBJ1-1; D remains ambiguous. V lost 3 bases and J lost 5, with 14 bases in between. Germline CDR1 SGHTS, CDR2 YDEGEE. The CDR3 contains 14 residues. CDR3 amino acids: CASSWEPPRTEAFF. The CDR3 bases are TGTGCCAGCAGCTGGGAGCCCCCGAGGACTGAAGCTTTCTTT.

The chain combines TRBV30 with TRBJ2-1; 7 nucleotides match TRBD1. This CDR3 comprises 15 residues. From germline, CDR1 is GTSNPN and CDR2 SVGIG (reference sequence). V dropped 2 bases and J dropped 2; count of bases not matched to a gene: 6. The CDR3 nucleotides read TGTGCCTGGAGTAGGACAGGCACAGCCTACAATGAGCAGTTCTTC. This gives the protein CAWSRTGTAYNEQFF. The full variable domain, in which reference TRBV30 and TRBJ2-1 provide the parts outside the CDR3, is SQTIHQWPATLVQPVGSPLSLECTVEGTSNPNLYWYRQAAGRGLQLLFYSVGIGQISSEVPQNLSASRPQDRQFILSSKKLLLSDSGFYLCAWSRTGTAYNEQFFGPGTRLTVL.

This sequence joins TRBV19 and TRBJ2-1; 7 bases are a match to TRBD2. The germline V gene has CDR1 LNHDA and CDR2 SQIVND (reference sequence). CDR3 size: 14 residues. V gave up 4 bases and J gave up 10 bases; unmatched junction bases: 10. This CDR3 is CASSRDYPSLEQFF. The CDR3 DNA reads as TGTGCCAGTAGTAGGGACTACCCCTCGTTGGAGCAGTTCTTC.

The chain is built from TRBV7-9 and TRBJ2-7, with D tentatively TRBD1 (5 bases). V lost 1 base, J lost 0 bases, and 16 bases lay in between. The CDR3 consists of 17 residues. Per the germline V gene, CDR1 is SEHNR and CDR2 is FQNEAQ (reference sequence). The CDR3 region is CASSLGKGRIFSYEQYF. The CDR3 DNA is TGTGCCAGCAGCTTAGGTAAGGGGCGCATCTTCTCCTACGAGCAGTACTTC. The full variable domain, rest sourced from reference TRBV7-9 and TRBJ2-7, is DTGVSQNPRHKITKRGQNVTFRCDPISEHNRLYWYRQTLGQGPEFLTYFQNEAQLEKSRLLSDRFSAERPKGSFSTLEIQRTEQGDSAMYLCASSLGKGRIFSYEQYFGPGTRLTVT.

This rearrangement joins TRBV14 to TRBJ1-4, with unresolved D. Germline values: CDR1 SGHDN, CDR2 FVKESK. V gave up 3 bases and J gave up 4 bases, with 12 bases separating them. The CDR3 extends over 15 amino acids. The DNA for the CDR3 is TGTGCCAGCAGCCAGAGGATCGCTGGTAATGAAAAACTGTTTTTT. Its protein product is CASSQRIAGNEKLFF.

The chain joins TRBV7-9 to TRBJ2-5; TRBD2 might be the D (6 bases). V lost 5 bases and J 5 bases, leaving 15 bases between the germline ends. Per germline, CDR1 SEHNR and CDR2 FQNEAQ (reference sequence). CDR3 length equals 14 residues. For the CDR3, the DNA is TGTGCCAGCAGCCCCCGACTAGTCGATGAGACCCAGTACTTC. Translating gives CASSPRLVDETQYF.

This chain joins TRBV10-1 and TRBJ2-7; 9 bases are shared with TRBD2. With 2 bases clipped from V and 5 bases from J, the junction kept 7 bases outside the gene matches. CDR1 WNHNN and CDR2 SYGVQD come from the germline V gene (reference sequence). The CDR3 is made up of 15 amino acids. The CDR3 is CASSERLAENHEQYF. The CDR3 DNA reads TGCGCCAGCAGTGAGCGACTAGCGGAGAACCACGAGCAGTACTTC.

The chain uses TRBV18 and TRBJ2-1; 11 bases are shared with TRBD1. Germline assignment: CDR1 KGHSH and CDR2 LQKENI. CDR3 size: 17 residues. V lost 0 bases, J lost 6 bases, and 7 bases stayed unmatched. The CDR3 spells CASSPPRTGGASNEQFF. As DNA, the CDR3 is TGTGCCAGCTCACCACCCCGGACAGGGGGCGCTTCCAATGAGCAGTTCTTC.

This clone showed up just a few times. This chain joins TRBV4-2 and TRBJ2-3, with 12 bases lining up with TRBD2. The V gene end was trimmed by 1 base and the J gene end by 5 bases; junction bases not matched to a gene: 4. This CDR3 region has 16 residues. Germline V gene sequence: CDR1 LGHNA, CDR2 YNFKEQ. CDR3 sequence (DNA): TGTGCCAGCAGCCAAGTGACTAGCGGGAGAGGAGATACGCAGTATTTT. Residues: CASSQVTSGRGDTQYF.